This entry is about one T cell receptor (beta chain). Its cognate antigen is unknown. TCRdb passed the 5' RACE reads through MiXCR, listing each CDR3 protein once. Of 450,000 or so distinct CDR3 sequences detected, roughly 24% appear once; the ten largest clones hold around 3%. The data originate from a study of identical twins. General study results and limits: Analyses of zero insertions could be partly confounded by invariant MAIT and iNKT cells. Its conclusions, products of cross-sectional statistical analysis, did not come from following the same donors.

The germline CDR1 and CDR2 sequences are DFQATT and SNEGSKA (reference sequence). The ends lost 5 bases at V and 9 bases at J; junction bases unmatched: 12. The CDR3 runs to 15 residues. The sample also formed part of further work on T cells expressing NK-cell markers. That work contributes: CD3+CD56+NKG2C+, CD3+CD56+NKG2C- and CD3+CD56-NKG2C+ T cells, once sorted, supplied the TCR beta repertoires. Specificity for HCMV among expanded NKG2C+ T cell clones was not established.

The gene calls are TRBV20-1 and TRBJ2-1, with TRBD2 matching 11 bases. Specimen: CD4+ T cells sorted from blood. This clonotype originated in a woman between 18 and 30 years old in good health. CDR3 region: CSARRTSGPTGEQFF. The CDR3 nucleotides read TGCAGTGCTCGCCGGACTAGCGGGCCGACGGGTGAGCAGTTCTTC.